These T cell receptor beta chains were read from a single sample in a study of blood T cells in healthy people across ages. TCRdb re-called the 5' RACE reads with MiXCR, one entry per CDR3 protein. Of more than 750,000 distinct CDR3 sequences listed, 25% to 30% are singletons. This sample also appeared in a second study, on T cells of mothers and their children.

Material for sequencing was blood. Every receptor here comes from a woman aged 40 to 55 in good health. Both conserved end residues are part of each CDR3. Fields, in order: D gene, J gene, V gene, clone size, CDR3 DNA, CDR3 protein. D genes are given only for firm matches. Size tells how often a clone was seen (once, few, many) or the class of an expanded clone, and some rows leave it out.

TRBD1 TRBJ1-2 TRBV20-1 few TGCAGTGCTAGAACCCGGGACAGGGCTGATGGCTACACCTTC CSARTRDRADGYTF
TRBD2 TRBJ2-7 TRBV29-1 - TGCAGCGTTGAAGATCTGACTAGCGGGGGATTCTACGAGCAGTACTTC CSVEDLTSGGFYEQYF
- TRBJ2-7 TRBV12-3/TRBV12-4 - TGTGCCAGCAGTCTAGGACGTCGGGAGTTTATCTACGAGCAGTACTTC CASSLGRREFIYEQYF
- TRBJ2-7 TRBV20-1 many TGCAGTGCGATACAGGGACTCTCCTACGAGCAGTACTTC CSAIQGLSYEQYF
TRBD1 TRBJ2-1 TRBV7-9 many TGTGCCAGCAGCTTTCGACAGGGGAATGAGCAGTTCTTC CASSFRQGNEQFF
TRBD2 TRBJ2-7 TRBV9 - TGTGCCAGCAGCGTAGAAGCGGGAAATGCCTACGAGCAGTACTTC CASSVEAGNAYEQYF
TRBD1 TRBJ1-2 TRBV20-1 many TGCAGTGCCCTGAATCCAGCCGCAGGGGGTGGAGGCTACACCTTC CSALNPAAGGGGYTF
- TRBJ1-5 TRBV12-5 many TGTGCTAGTGGTTGCGGGCCTTGGATATATAGCAATCAGCCCCAGCATTTT CASGCGPWIYSNQPQHF
- TRBJ2-2 TRBV4-2 few TGTGCCAGCAGCGCGGGACACAACACCGGGGAGCTGTTTTTT CASSAGHNTGELFF
- TRBJ2-2 TRBV25-1 - TGTGCCAGCAGTGAATGGAGGGGGGCAACCGACAACACCGGGGAGCTGTTTTTT CASSEWRGATDNTGELFF
- TRBJ1-5 TRBV7-2 many TGTGCCAGCAGTAGGGATAATCAGCCCCAGCATTTT CASSRDNQPQHF
- TRBJ1-1 TRBV6-6 - TGTGCGGAACAGGACGGAATGAACGCTGAAGCTTTCTTT CAEQDGMNAEAFF
- TRBJ2-5 TRBV4-2 many TGTGCCAGCAGCCAAGATCTGTTCGGGGAAGAGACCCAGTACTTC CASSQDLFGEETQYF
- TRBJ1-5 TRBV27 - TGTGCCAGCAGTTTATCTTTGTTTCAGCCCCAGCATTTT CASSLSLFQPQHF
- TRBJ1-2 TRBV28 - TGTGCCAGCAGTTTATACGGGGCCGACCTCTGTGGCTACACCTTC CASSLYGADLCGYTF
- TRBJ1-2 TRBV12-3/TRBV12-4 many TGTGCCAGCAGTACCACCCTCGGAAACTATGGCTACACCTTC CASSTTLGNYGYTF
- TRBJ1-5 TRBV20-1 once TGCAGTGCTAGAGATTACCAGGGAGCCAATCAGCCCCAGCATTTT CSARDYQGANQPQHF
TRBD2 TRBJ2-3 TRBV7-2 few TGTGCCAGCAGCTTAGAGGCTAGCGGGGGAAGTACGCAGTATTTT CASSLEASGGSTQYF
- TRBJ1-2 TRBV4-2 many TGTGCCAGCAGCCAAGATACCCTTTGGAACAACTATGGCTACACCTTC CASSQDTLWNNYGYTF
TRBD1 TRBJ1-5 TRBV27 - TGTGCCAGCAGTGGGGGTGGACAGGGGAGCAATCAGCCCCAGCATTTT CASSGGGQGSNQPQHF
- TRBJ2-7 TRBV5-8 few TGTGCCAGCAGCTCCGGGCCGGCGAGCTCCTACGAGCAGTACTTC CASSSGPASSYEQYF
- TRBJ2-1 TRBV12-3/TRBV12-4 few TGTGCCAGCAGTTTAAGGGGCTTAAGTGACAATGAGCAGTTCTTC CASSLRGLSDNEQFF
- TRBJ2-7 TRBV5-6 - TGTGCCAGCAGCCGGACACCGATTTTCTCCTACGAGCAGTACTTC CASSRTPIFSYEQYF
TRBD1 TRBJ2-7 TRBV25-1 few TGTGCCAGCAGTGCCCGGGACAGGGGGTCAGGTGAGCAGTACTTC CASSARDRGSGEQYF
- TRBJ2-1 TRBV7-9 few TGTGCCAGCAGCGAAAGAGGGTGGAATGAGCAGTTCTTC CASSERGWNEQFF
- TRBJ2-3 TRBV27 - TGTGTCAGCAGTTTATACGACACTATGGGGGATACGCAGTATTTT CVSSLYDTMGDTQYF
- TRBJ2-7 TRBV20-1 - TGCAGTGCTAGAGGGCGGCAGGGCCTCAGCTCCTACAATGAGCAGTACTTC CSARGRQGLSSYNEQYF
- TRBJ2-5 TRBV30 few TGTGCCTGGAGTCCCCGTGGGGGACAAGAGACCCAGTACTTC CAWSPRGGQETQYF